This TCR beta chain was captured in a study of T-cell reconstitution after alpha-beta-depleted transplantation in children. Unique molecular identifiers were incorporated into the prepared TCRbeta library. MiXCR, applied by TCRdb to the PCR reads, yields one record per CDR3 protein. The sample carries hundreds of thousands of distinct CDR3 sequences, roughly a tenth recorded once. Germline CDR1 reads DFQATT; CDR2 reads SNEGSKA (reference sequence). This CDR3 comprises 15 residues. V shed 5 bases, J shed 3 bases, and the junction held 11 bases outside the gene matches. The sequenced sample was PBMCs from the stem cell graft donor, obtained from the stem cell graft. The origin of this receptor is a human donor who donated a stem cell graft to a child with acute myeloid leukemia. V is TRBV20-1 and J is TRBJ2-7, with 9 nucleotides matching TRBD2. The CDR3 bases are TGCAGTGCTTTAGTCTCCGGGACTAGCCTCTACGAGCAGTACTTC. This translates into CSALVSGTSLYEQYF.